This is a list of T cell receptor beta chains from one sample in a study of blood T cells in healthy people across ages. TCRdb processed the 5' RACE reads anew with MiXCR; each CDR3 protein has one entry. The sample consists of about 970,000 distinct CDR3 sequences, about 51% of them appearing once. Sequencing input: blood. The receptors were gathered from a woman aged 60 to 75 in good health. Each CDR3 is given with its conserved first and last residue. A D gene is named only where the DNA matches it firmly. Not every row has a clone size; where given, it reads once, few, many or a size class.

cdr3_aa: CSAREIAPDEQYF
j_call: TRBJ2-7
v_call: TRBV20-1
cdr3_length: 13
clone_size: NA
d_call: NA

cdr3_aa: CASSGAGTDTQYF
j_call: TRBJ2-3
v_call: TRBV4-3
cdr3_length: 13
clone_size: NA
d_call: NA

cdr3_aa: CASSPDGRQGQETQYF
j_call: TRBJ2-5
v_call: TRBV7-2
cdr3_length: 16
clone_size: NA
d_call: TRBD1

cdr3_aa: CASARRERGETQFF
j_call: TRBJ2-1
v_call: TRBV6-2/TRBV6-3
cdr3_length: 14
clone_size: NA
d_call: TRBD2

cdr3_aa: CASSVVPPAINYGYTF
j_call: TRBJ1-2
v_call: TRBV2
cdr3_length: 16
clone_size: few
d_call: NA

cdr3_aa: CASSWQGNIEKLFF
j_call: TRBJ1-4
v_call: TRBV18
cdr3_length: 14
clone_size: once
d_call: NA

cdr3_aa: CASSQDPTGVYIEQFF
j_call: TRBJ2-1
v_call: TRBV14
cdr3_length: 16
clone_size: few
d_call: NA

cdr3_aa: CASSESHWGRGGEQFF
j_call: TRBJ2-1
v_call: TRBV5-6
cdr3_length: 16
clone_size: NA
d_call: TRBD2

cdr3_aa: CASSPESGMLTGELFF
j_call: TRBJ2-2
v_call: TRBV5-1
cdr3_length: 16
clone_size: few
d_call: NA

cdr3_aa: CASRPTSGKVYTQYF
j_call: TRBJ2-3
v_call: TRBV6-5
cdr3_length: 15
clone_size: NA
d_call: TRBD2

cdr3_aa: CASRDTMLSPLHF
j_call: TRBJ1-6
v_call: TRBV28
cdr3_length: 13
clone_size: NA
d_call: NA

cdr3_aa: CASSYGTPAYEQYF
j_call: TRBJ2-7
v_call: TRBV6-2/TRBV6-3
cdr3_length: 14
clone_size: NA
d_call: NA

cdr3_aa: CSASGPGGGYNEQYF
j_call: TRBJ2-4
v_call: TRBV20-1
cdr3_length: 15
clone_size: NA
d_call: NA

cdr3_aa: CASSLVGGGQPQHF
j_call: TRBJ1-5
v_call: TRBV5-6
cdr3_length: 14
clone_size: few
d_call: NA

cdr3_aa: CASSQRLVGGSNYNEQFF
j_call: TRBJ2-1
v_call: TRBV4-2
cdr3_length: 18
clone_size: NA
d_call: NA

cdr3_aa: CASSSPALDSPGLRGYNEQFF
j_call: TRBJ2-1
v_call: TRBV12-3/TRBV12-4
cdr3_length: 21
clone_size: NA
d_call: NA

cdr3_aa: CATSDPLRDSTYEQYF
j_call: TRBJ2-7
v_call: TRBV24-1
cdr3_length: 16
clone_size: NA
d_call: TRBD1

cdr3_aa: CASSLSRTDYEQYF
j_call: TRBJ2-7
v_call: TRBV5-1
cdr3_length: 14
clone_size: NA
d_call: NA

cdr3_aa: CATSIRRAGLETQYF
j_call: TRBJ2-5
v_call: TRBV15
cdr3_length: 15
clone_size: few
d_call: NA

cdr3_aa: CASSETHNYGYTF
j_call: TRBJ1-2
v_call: TRBV6-1
cdr3_length: 13
clone_size: NA
d_call: NA

cdr3_aa: CASSALVGAENQPQHF
j_call: TRBJ1-5
v_call: TRBV27
cdr3_length: 16
clone_size: once
d_call: NA

cdr3_aa: CASSLDGTGYRYEQYF
j_call: TRBJ2-7
v_call: TRBV7-2
cdr3_length: 16
clone_size: NA
d_call: TRBD1

cdr3_aa: CASSTTGSNQPQHF
j_call: TRBJ1-5
v_call: TRBV7-2
cdr3_length: 14
clone_size: NA
d_call: NA

cdr3_aa: CASSDPGPYNEQFF
j_call: TRBJ2-1
v_call: TRBV25-1
cdr3_length: 14
clone_size: NA
d_call: NA

cdr3_aa: CASSLSGRGPEKLFF
j_call: TRBJ1-4
v_call: TRBV27
cdr3_length: 15
clone_size: NA
d_call: TRBD1

cdr3_aa: CSASYERGGPSEQFF
j_call: TRBJ2-1
v_call: TRBV20-1
cdr3_length: 15
clone_size: NA
d_call: TRBD2

cdr3_aa: CASSLLGGTDTQYF
j_call: TRBJ2-3
v_call: TRBV7-9
cdr3_length: 14
clone_size: many
d_call: NA

cdr3_aa: CATSRDTRDTDTQYF
j_call: TRBJ2-3
v_call: TRBV15
cdr3_length: 15
clone_size: NA
d_call: NA

cdr3_aa: CASSKDRNYGYTF
j_call: TRBJ1-2
v_call: TRBV5-1
cdr3_length: 13
clone_size: few
d_call: TRBD1

cdr3_aa: CATSRGLAGSHTQYF
j_call: TRBJ2-3
v_call: TRBV15
cdr3_length: 15
clone_size: NA
d_call: TRBD2

cdr3_aa: CATSDLPGKAGARGETQYF
j_call: TRBJ2-5
v_call: TRBV24-1
cdr3_length: 19
clone_size: NA
d_call: TRBD2

cdr3_aa: CASSPPSSGIYHNEQFF
j_call: TRBJ2-1
v_call: TRBV4-1
cdr3_length: 17
clone_size: NA
d_call: TRBD2

cdr3_aa: CASSPTGGTQETQYF
j_call: TRBJ2-5
v_call: TRBV12-3/TRBV12-4
cdr3_length: 15
clone_size: NA
d_call: TRBD1

cdr3_aa: CATSDRNRYAGLQGDTQYF
j_call: TRBJ2-3
v_call: TRBV24-1
cdr3_length: 19
clone_size: NA
d_call: NA

cdr3_aa: CASSQGTSPLGDYQSSYNEQFF
j_call: TRBJ2-1
v_call: TRBV4-3
cdr3_length: 22
clone_size: NA
d_call: TRBD2

cdr3_aa: CASSFPGPSGTDNTGELFF
j_call: TRBJ2-2
v_call: TRBV28
cdr3_length: 19
clone_size: NA
d_call: TRBD1

cdr3_aa: CASSLEDLYEQYF
j_call: TRBJ2-7
v_call: TRBV7-2
cdr3_length: 13
clone_size: few
d_call: NA

cdr3_aa: CASSEQGAPKETQYF
j_call: TRBJ2-5
v_call: TRBV6-1
cdr3_length: 15
clone_size: NA
d_call: TRBD1

cdr3_aa: CSALHGDQPQHF
j_call: TRBJ1-5
v_call: TRBV29-1
cdr3_length: 12
clone_size: NA
d_call: NA

cdr3_aa: CSARRGGQFQETQYF
j_call: TRBJ2-5
v_call: TRBV20-1
cdr3_length: 15
clone_size: few
d_call: NA

cdr3_aa: CAIGERRSSSEQYF
j_call: NA
v_call: TRBV10-3
cdr3_length: 14
clone_size: NA
d_call: NA

cdr3_aa: CASSVSVGELFF
j_call: TRBJ2-2
v_call: TRBV6-1
cdr3_length: 12
clone_size: NA
d_call: NA

cdr3_aa: CASREAGTASDTQYF
j_call: TRBJ2-3
v_call: TRBV9
cdr3_length: 15
clone_size: NA
d_call: TRBD1

cdr3_aa: CSVRGVAGATDTQYF
j_call: TRBJ2-3
v_call: TRBV29-1
cdr3_length: 15
clone_size: NA
d_call: TRBD2

cdr3_aa: CSVGEREVSYEQYF
j_call: TRBJ2-7
v_call: TRBV29-1
cdr3_length: 14
clone_size: few
d_call: TRBD2

cdr3_aa: CASSLRLAGIIDTQYF
j_call: TRBJ2-3
v_call: TRBV3-1
cdr3_length: 16
clone_size: few
d_call: TRBD2